This passage covers 10 T cell receptor beta chains from one sample sequenced in a study of T cell changes during pregnancy in multiple sclerosis (dated by TCRdb to the late 2010s). Library preparation was by the immunoSEQ multiplex PCR assay. TCRdb holds this immuneACCESS table with in-frame rearrangements only. Some clones are missing; in checked studies, unresolved V genes explain under half, and the rest has no known cause. This sample is represented by 55,000 to 65,000 clones; over 90% of them were singletons. More than 2% of the sample belongs to the ten largest clones. The specimen was CD8+ T cells from peripheral blood mononuclear cells, collected in the third trimester of pregnancy. These receptors were obtained from a female donor with multiple sclerosis, enrolled in a pregnancy study.

V gene TRBV28 combines with J gene TRBJ2-7, with TRBD1 as a possible D gene (5 bases). V was pared by 3 bases and J by 2 bases, with 8 bases between. The CDR3 is 13 residues long. Germline lookup yields CDR1 MDHEN and CDR2 SYDVKM. CDR3 sequence: CASSLTETYEQYF. Written as DNA, the CDR3 is TGTGCCAGCAGTTTGACAGAGACCTACGAGCAGTACTTC.

The V gene is TRBV7-8, the J gene TRBJ1-2; 10 bases are shared with TRBD1. There are 17 residues in the CDR3. V shed 3 bases, J shed 8 bases, and the junction held 15 bases outside the gene matches. Germline V lookup: CDR1 SGHVS, CDR2 FQNEAQ. This CDR3 is CASSFRDRGTLVVGYTF. For the CDR3, the DNA is TGTGCCAGCAGCTTCCGGGACAGGGGAACTTTGGTGGTAGGCTACACCTTC.

This clone was seen once. The chain employs TRBV27 and TRBJ2-1, with TRBD2 identical over 10 bases. The CDR3 spans 17 residues. CDR1 is MNHEY, CDR2 SMNVEV, per germline (reference sequence). V trimming: 5 bases; J trimming: 3 bases; junction bases outside the gene matches: 10. CDR3 nucleotides: TGTGCCAGCAGTCTACCCTCCCTAGCGGGGGACTACAATGAGCAGTTCTTC. Translating it yields CASSLPSLAGDYNEQFF.

The sample holds a few counts of this clone. This chain links TRBV10-3 with TRBJ1-3; tentative D call: TRBD1 (5 bases). The CDR3 has 14 amino acids. Trimming removed 4 bases at V and 4 bases at J, with 11 bases between. Germline V gives CDR1 ENHRY, CDR2 SYGVKD. The CDR3 bases are TGTGCCATCAGTGCCCGGACACTAGGAAACACCATATATTTT. It specifies CAISARTLGNTIYF.

The chain's CDR3 is CASSSTGGGNIQYF. In DNA form, the CDR3 reads TGTGCCAGCAGCTCCACAGGGGGGGGGAACATTCAGTACTTC. This chain uses TRBV9 with TRBJ2-4, with TRBD1 as a possible D gene (8 bases). V was cut by 4 bases and J by 7 bases, with 15 bases left in between. The CDR3 length is 14 residues. Germline lookup yields CDR1 SGDLS and CDR2 YYNGEE. Complete variable domain (other parts from reference TRBV9 and TRBJ2-4): DSGVTQTPKHLITATGQRVTLRCSPRSGDLSVYWYQQSLDQGLQFLIQYYNGEERAKGNILERFSAQQFPDLHSELNLSSLELGDSALYFCASSSTGGGNIQYFGAGTRLSVL.

The chain is built from TRBV5-5 and TRBJ1-1; TRBD1 might be the D (6 bases). V lost 4 bases to trimming and J lost 1 base, with 14 bases between them. Per the germline V gene, CDR1 is SGHKS and CDR2 is YYEKEE (reference sequence). This CDR3 spans 15 amino acids. CDR3 sequence: CASSRKQGSNTEAFF. The CDR3 DNA reads TGTGCCAGCAGCCGTAAACAGGGATCGAACACTGAAGCTTTCTTT.

J is TRBJ2-7 and V is TRBV27; 8 bases line up with TRBD1. From germline, CDR1 is MNHEY and CDR2 SMNVEV (reference sequence). Losses at the gene ends were 3 bases for V and 6 bases for J; bases not matched to a gene: 7. CDR3 size: 14 residues. The CDR3, as DNA: TGTGCCAGCAGTTTTACCCAGGGGGCGGCCGAGCAGTACTTC. This codes for CASSFTQGAAEQYF.

The chain employs TRBV28 and TRBJ1-1; possibly TRBD1 for D (5 bases). The V gene lost 5 bases and the J gene lost 4 bases, with 14 bases spanning the gap. The CDR3 is 14 amino acids. The V gene's germline CDR1 is MDHEN and CDR2 SYDVKM. CDR3 coding DNA: TGTGCCAGCAGTGTTGACAGTGCCTTCACTGAAGCTTTCTTT. Residues: CASSVDSAFTEAFF.

This clone was counted only a few times. The chain joins TRBV27 to TRBJ2-7; 10 bases fit TRBD1. CDR1 MNHEY and CDR2 SMNVEV come from the germline V gene (reference sequence). The CDR3 totals 13 residues. V shed 5 bases and J 11 bases; nucleotides not matched to a gene: 9. CDR3 bases: TGTGCCAGCAGTCCGGGACAGGGGAGGGGTGAGTACTTC. Protein product: CASSPGQGRGEYF.

The chain employs TRBV30 and TRBJ2-7; maybe TRBD2 (5 bases). Trimming removed 3 bases from V and 6 bases from J, with 12 bases in between. Germline V lookup: CDR1 GTSNPN, CDR2 SVGIG (reference sequence). CDR3 size: 12 residues. This chain's CDR3 is CAWRAHRGEQYF. The DNA of the CDR3 is TGTGCCTGGAGGGCCCATCGGGGCGAGCAGTACTTC.